Listed here is a single T cell receptor beta chain. The antigen this receptor binds is unknown. Base qualities are not recorded, but no much larger clone differs from it by a single base. The donors were healthy, HIV-negative adults with no recently reported acute infections or vaccinations. Only Caucasian adults living in Nashville, Tennessee, USA were represented among the donors. CD4+ T cells were enriched by magnetic negative selection; naive cells were then positively selected on CD45RA, and the negative fraction formed the memory subset. After blood collection by leukapheresis, PBMCs were isolated using Ficoll-Histopaque density gradient centrifugation and then cryopreserved in the vapor phase of liquid nitrogen. Analytical flow cytometry was used to check the purity and quantity of every magnetically sorted T cell population. Genomic DNA was isolated from each sorted fraction and quantified by UV absorbance on a Nanodrop 2000c.

Sequences SGDLS (CDR1) and YYNGEE (CDR2) are obtained from the germline V gene. The junction carries 19 bases between V and J, which are trimmed by 0 bases and 6 bases respectively. The CDR3 runs 16 amino acids, cysteine and phenylalanine included. Here the CDR3 DNA is all that survives: 48 bases in frame from base 1. This specimen comes from a study of shared clonotypes between healthy human individuals (dated by TCRdb to 2020 to 2022). Study-level background: Two women and three men aged 18 to 49 years were included in the cohort. For each donor, CD4 naive and CD4 memory were each run on three plates, CD8 naive on two plates, and CD8 memory on one plate. Blood TCR repertoires of a handful of healthy adults were deeply sequenced to estimate repertoire size and the extent of clonotype sharing between individuals. To increase sequencing depth and limit assay-specific biases, different laboratories used diverse techniques to prepare libraries and sequence TCR repertoires. Each donor's leukapheresis produced roughly between about 0.85 and 10 billion PBMCs.

Summary of the overall study and its limitations: Pairwise subsampling led to the expectation that sequencing depth would affect the degree of clonotype sharing among donors. Compared with non-shared clonotypes, clonotypes shared by all four sorted-subset donors had higher generation probabilities. Larger estimated clonotype richness was generally found for naive subsets than for memory subsets. Rarefaction of sorted-subset datasets indicated incomplete sequencing despite the large sequencing depth. Sampling was restricted to blood, and TCR repertoires in tissues likely differ from the TCR repertoires found in blood. Roughly 5% of naive CD4, 3.5% of naive CD8, roughly 2.4% of memory CD4, and roughly 0.4% of memory CD8 clonotypes were shared across several donors. The small number of donors limited the genetic and exposure-history diversity represented.

Using the deep immunoSEQ assay, multiplex PCR amplified TCR CDR3 regions from genomic DNA. For each cell subset, the extracted genomic DNA was distributed evenly across all wells of several immunoSEQ 96-well plates, and each plate served as one replicate. For sorted subsets, about 200 ng genomic DNA, equal to tens of thousands of T cell genomes, was loaded into each replicate PCR. Purified libraries were quantified with a Qubit 3.0 fluorometer, sized on a Bioanalyzer 2100, and re-quantified with the KAPA Library Quantification kit. A separate single-read 150-cycle Illumina NextSeq 550 flow cell was used to sequence each immunoSEQ 96-well plate. On the study's bioinformatics: Because the immunoSEQ output held only junctional sequences and lacked quality scores, the filtering could not match the filtering applied to full-length reads. Sequences were annotated with PyIR, a Python wrapper for IgBLAST v1.9, using IMGT germline references to assign V/J genes and CDR3. Reads were filtered out if the reads had weak V/J assignments (E-value above 1e-6), no CDR3, stop codons, out-of-frame junctions, or ambiguous translated residues. V3J clonotypes were defined as sequences sharing the same inferred V gene, J gene, and CDR3 amino acid sequence. Percentage overlap between repertoires was calculated by dividing the number of shared unique clonotypes by the size of the smaller repertoire. RTK rarefaction, the Chao1 estimator, and Recon v2.1 estimates of unobserved clonotypes were used to assess repertoire richness. For all TCRbeta clonotypes obtained by the gDNA method from four donors, generation probabilities were computed with OLGA. TCRdb provides this immuneACCESS table in a form limited to in-frame rearrangements. Some clones are lacking; in checked studies, under half of them reflect an unresolved V gene, and why the rest are absent is not known. Clone size and the V and J calls come from that table; the DNA yielded D and trimming. The sample contains about 1.5 million clones, around 98% of them found a single time. About 0.45% of the sample belongs to the ten largest clones.

The sequence links TRBV9 to TRBJ2-7; a weak D assignment points to TRBD2 (5 bases agree). The origin of this receptor is a man aged 25 to 40 in good health. Input material: naive CD4+ T cells sorted from blood. Interpreted using the paper, the cell subset or site label stands for: CD45RA+ positively selected. The DNA sequence is given as TGTGCCAGCAGCGTAGAGGCGCCCTTAGGAGGTTCCGAGCAGTACTTC. This yields the protein CASSVEAPLGGSEQYF.